This entry is about one TCR beta chain. TCRdb reprocessed the RT-PCR reads via MiXCR and lists one record per CDR3 protein. Among 550,000 to 750,000 distinct CDR3 sequences, approximately 14% were seen once, and the ten largest hold 3.6%. There are 17 residues in the CDR3. V was pared by 3 bases and J by 0 bases, with 4 bases of the junction left unmatched. CDR1 and CDR2 from the germline V gene are SGHRS and YFSETQ. This receptor was identified in a female donor in good health, serving as a healthy control. This rearrangement joins TRBV5-1 to TRBJ2-1, with 12 bases identical to TRBD2. Material: memory CD4+ T cells from blood. CDR3 region: CASSWRLAGASYNEQFF. The CDR3 region has the DNA TGCGCCAGCAGCTGGAGACTAGCGGGAGCCTCCTACAATGAGCAGTTCTTC.